This T cell receptor (beta chain) was sequenced in a study of blood T cell repertoires in COVID-19. The overall study: Samples representing acute and convalescent COVID-19 were sourced from the United States, Italy and Spain. Nucleic acid was either cDNA or gDNA, and it came from T cells, B-cell-depleted T cells, or PBMCs.

In the original analysis: Amplification with reference gene primers provided the estimates of nucleated cell counts. Using immunoSEQ multiplex PCR, the repertoire was profiled, and TCRdb retains in-frame clones only, with some absent. D and trimming were read from the DNA, whereas the V and J calls and clone size are those reported in that table. The sample lists about 140,000 clones; over 60% were seen once. Only a few counts were recorded for this clone. The same CDR3 arises from other DNA sequences in this sample as well. What was sequenced was peripheral blood. The clonotype originates from a man between 45 and 60 years old with acute or convalescent COVID-19.

The CDR3 reads CAISSRSGDRENEQYF. The CDR3 coding sequence is TGTGCCATCAGTTCCCGGTCAGGGGACAGGGAGAACGAGCAGTACTTC. The J gene is TRBJ2-7, the V gene TRBV10-3; TRBD1 aligns across 9 bases. The CDR3 extends over 16 amino acids. Germline loops: CDR1 ENHRY, CDR2 SYGVKD. V was pared by 5 bases and J by 5 bases, with 13 bases of the junction left unmatched.